This T cell receptor beta chain came from a study of OX40 agonist ivuxolimab in advanced cancers. Study-wide context: Dose-escalation patients' cancers were hepatocellular carcinoma, melanoma, renal cell or head and neck cancer. Study-wide results and caveats: Dose levels from 0.1 to 3.0 mg/kg saw CD4+ and CD8+ blood T cells expand clonally by week 6. There were, on average, more expanded clones in CD8+ T cells than in CD4+.

Exclusion applied to patients with autoimmune disease history or systemic immunosuppression. This CDR3 contains 16 residues. With V trimmed by 0 bases and J by 4 bases, 6 bases remained unmatched. Germline CDR1 is LGHNA and CDR2 is YSLEER. Clones were sequenced by immunoSEQ multiplex PCR, and TCRdb holds only the in-frame ones, with some missing. The repertoire holds around 76,000 clones, 85% seen once, with 0.5% to 0.7% in the top ten. Turning to this clone: Its antigen remains unidentified.

Specimen: CD4+ or CD8+ T cells sorted from blood, collected in a trial of the OX40 agonist ivuxolimab. The TCR originated in an adult with an advanced solid tumor such as melanoma, head and neck, liver or kidney cancer. V gene TRBV4-3 combines with J gene TRBJ1-1; 9 bases are a match to TRBD1. In DNA form, the CDR3 reads TGCGCCAGCAGCCAAGAACCCCTGACAGGGGGCACTGAAGCTTTCTTT. This codes for CASSQEPLTGGTEAFF.